This T cell receptor delta chain is drawn from a study of Vδ1+ human thymocytes. After alphabeta T cell depletion, CD3+ Vdelta1+ Vdelta2- thymocytes were sorted. The template was reverse-transcribed extracted RNA. The CDR3 regions were amplified by multiplex PCR from V-gene primers to a constant-region primer. TCRdb fed the multiplex PCR reads into CATT to redo clone calling. Altogether about 75,000 delta-chain clones are present, approximately 30% being singletons, with the ten largest covering around 0.3%. The CDR3 sequence is 15 residues long. Per the germline V gene, CDR1 is GEAIGNYY and CDR2 is EKD. Trimming pared 1 base from V and 0 bases from J, leaving 11 bases between. This clone has more than one count but fewer than ten. No antigen is known for it. Whole-study results and caveats: TRG sequences recurred across donors, whereas TRD sequences stayed essentially private. Thymic TRG and TRD repertoires appeared highly polyclonal. Unlike peripheral blood Vdelta1+ controls, thymic delta-chain sequences included 20% to 25% Vdelta2 and few Vdelta3.

The chain combines TRDV2 with TRDJ1, with D possibly TRDD3 on 5 matching bases. The source of this sequence is a boy less than two years old who had congenital heart surgery. Material for sequencing was Vdelta1+ gamma-delta thymocytes from the thymus. Specified subset: FACS-sorted CD3+ TCRalphabeta- TCRVdelta1+ TCRVdelta2- thymocytes. The CDR3, as DNA: TGTGCCTGTGACACTGTCGGGGACTACACCGATAAACTCATCTTT. Its translation: CACDTVGDYTDKLIF.